This is a list of T cell receptor beta chains from one sample in a study of cytomegalovirus exposure and HLA in healthy donors. Profiled with immunoSEQ multiplex PCR; TCRdb holds only in-frame clones, not every one. The sample contains about 140,000 clones, 80% of which appear only once. Sequenced sample: PBMCs. The receptors derive from a middle-aged man in good health and CMV-seronegative. Both conserved end residues are part of each CDR3. A D gene is named only where the DNA matches it firmly. For some rows the clone size is stated as once, few or many, or as a class when expanded; others skip it.

d_call	v_call	j_call	clone_size	cdr3_aa	cdr3_nt
TRBD1	TRBV19	TRBJ2-5	.	CASSRVGGGETQYF	TGTGCCAGTAGTAGAGTAGGGGGCGGCGAGACCCAGTACTTC
TRBD1	TRBV6-1	TRBJ1-2	.	CASTGGGYGYTF	TGTGCCAGCACAGGGGGCGGCTATGGCTACACCTTC
TRBD1	TRBV28	TRBJ2-7	.	CASSPQGAVREQYF	TGTGCCAGCAGTCCACAGGGGGCGGTACGCGAGCAGTACTTC
TRBD1	TRBV18	TRBJ2-7	.	CASSADRGSTHEQYF	TGTGCCAGCTCGGCCGACAGGGGGAGTACCCACGAGCAGTACTTC
TRBD2	TRBV30	TRBJ2-7	.	CAWRGAGAFYEQYF	TGTGCCTGGAGAGGAGCGGGGGCCTTCTACGAGCAGTACTTC
TRBD1	TRBV29-1	TRBJ2-7	.	CSGGTEVREQYF	TGCAGCGGGGGGACAGAAGTACGAGAGCAGTACTTC
.	TRBV5-1	TRBJ1-1	.	CASSLLVNTEAFF	TGCGCCAGCAGCTTGCTTGTGAACACTGAAGCTTTCTTT
.	TRBV7-9	TRBJ2-1	few	CASSPPMEWNEQFF	TGTGCCAGCAGCCCCCCGATGGAGTGGAATGAGCAGTTCTTC
.	TRBV27	TRBJ1-1	.	CASSLRQPNTEAFF	TGTGCCAGCAGCCTAAGACAGCCCAACACTGAAGCTTTCTTT
.	TRBV28	TRBJ1-2	few	CASSPPARAVGGYTF	TGTGCCAGCAGTCCCCCTGCCAGGGCCGTGGGAGGCTACACCTTC
TRBD1	TRBV11-2	TRBJ2-5	.	CASSVGQGVRETQYF	TGTGCCAGCAGCGTTGGACAGGGGGTGAGAGAGACCCAGTACTTC
.	TRBV18	TRBJ1-1	.	CASSPTEQGANPFTEAFF	TGTGCCAGCTCACCAACCGAACAGGGAGCAAACCCCTTCACTGAAGCTTTCTTT
TRBD1	TRBV25-1	TRBJ1-2	.	CASSERGGGSANYGYTF	TGTGCCAGCAGTGAACGAGGAGGGGGCTCAGCTAACTATGGCTACACCTTC
TRBD2	TRBV9	TRBJ2-1	.	CASSAQTSGGLLEQFF	TGTGCCAGCAGCGCTCAGACTAGCGGGGGGCTATTAGAGCAGTTCTTC
.	TRBV27	TRBJ2-1	.	CASSSAGAAENEQFF	TGTGCCAGCAGTTCGGCGGGGGCGGCCGAGAATGAGCAGTTCTTC
.	TRBV2	TRBJ1-3	.	CASSETTRGTGNTIYF	TGTGCCAGCAGTGAAACGACCAGGGGAACTGGAAACACCATATATTTT
.	TRBV20-1	TRBJ1-2	.	CSALDSYGYTF	TGCAGTGCTCTAGACAGCTATGGCTACACCTTC
.	TRBV6-6	TRBJ1-1	.	CASSYGSDEAFF	TGTGCCAGCAGTTACGGTAGCGATGAAGCTTTCTTT
TRBD1	TRBV7-7	TRBJ2-5	.	CASSLGTGGQETQYF	TGTGCTAGCAGCTTAGGGACAGGGGGCCAAGAGACCCAGTACTTC
.	TRBV5-6	TRBJ1-5	once	CASSFRGVQYNQPQHF	TGTGCCAGCAGCTTCCGGGGGGTACAATACAATCAGCCCCAGCATTTT
TRBD1	TRBV9	TRBJ2-2	.	CASSVRGPGLGGELFF	TGTGCCAGCAGCGTCAGGGGGCCCGGGCTGGGCGGGGAGCTGTTTTTT
.	TRBV6-5	TRBJ2-1	few	CASSSPTGSYNEQFF	TGTGCCAGCAGTTCCCCCACCGGCTCCTACAATGAGCAGTTCTTC
TRBD1	TRBV27	TRBJ1-4	.	CASREQGARTNEKLFF	TGTGCCAGCAGGGAACAGGGGGCTAGGACTAATGAAAAACTGTTTTTT
.	TRBV7-3	TRBJ2-1	.	CASSPRSLPSSYNEQFF	TGTGCCAGCAGCCCCAGGTCCCTCCCGAGCTCCTACAATGAGCAGTTCTTC
.	TRBV7-6	TRBJ2-7	.	CASSLVDSTYEQYF	TGTGCCAGCAGCTTAGTGGACAGCACCTACGAGCAGTACTTC
TRBD1	TRBV5-4	TRBJ2-7	.	CASSSLARTGDSYEQYF	TGTGCCAGCAGCTCCCTCGCCCGGACAGGGGACTCCTACGAGCAGTACTTC
.	TRBV6-5	TRBJ1-6	.	CASSLNSGLDSPLHF	TGTGCCAGCAGTTTAAATTCAGGGTTGGATTCACCCCTCCACTTT
.	TRBV4-1	TRBJ2-7	.	CASSQLPGEFYEQYF	TGCGCCAGCAGCCAATTGCCAGGGGAATTCTACGAGCAGTACTTC
.	TRBV30	TRBJ2-2	.	CAWSRGGVHTGELFF	TGTGCCTGGAGTAGGGGGGGGGTACACACCGGGGAGCTGTTTTTT
TRBD2	TRBV7-2	TRBJ2-2	.	CASSIRTSGRDTGELFF	TGTGCCAGCAGCATTCGGACTAGCGGGCGGGACACCGGGGAGCTGTTTTTT
.	TRBV18	TRBJ2-4	.	CASSPVASPGNIQYF	TGTGCCAGCTCACCAGTTGCCTCCCCGGGAAACATTCAGTACTTC
.	TRBV19	TRBJ1-2	.	CASKNPEGNYGYTF	TGTGCCAGTAAGAACCCGGAGGGGAACTATGGCTACACCTTC
.	TRBV6-6	TRBJ1-5	.	CASSYLQGYQPQHF	TGTGCCAGCAGTTACCTCCAGGGCTATCAGCCCCAGCATTTT
.	TRBV9	TRBJ1-1	.	CASSGKPAGVANTEAFF	TGTGCCAGCAGCGGAAAACCAGCAGGGGTGGCGAACACTGAAGCTTTCTTT
.	TRBV7-8	TRBJ1-2	.	CASSLSSEASKLYGYTF	TGTGCCAGCAGCTTAAGCTCCGAGGCATCGAAACTATATGGCTACACCTTC
.	TRBV10-3	TRBJ1-1	few	CAITSNTEAFF	TGTGCCATCACGAGTAACACTGAAGCTTTCTTT
TRBD2	TRBV2	TRBJ2-5	once	CARGLAGVETQYF	TGTGCCAGGGGACTAGCGGGGGTAGAGACCCAGTACTTC
.	TRBV6-1	TRBJ1-6	.	CASSDFPGESPLHF	TGTGCCAGCAGTGACTTTCCAGGGGAATCACCCCTCCACTTT
TRBD2	TRBV18	TRBJ2-3	.	CASSPQAGRTDTQYF	TGTGCCAGCTCGCCTCAAGCGGGGCGCACAGATACGCAGTATTTT
TRBD2	TRBV19	TRBJ2-7	.	CASSSLAGYEQYF	TGTGCCAGTAGTAGCCTAGCGGGCTACGAGCAGTACTTC
.	TRBV5-4	TRBJ2-3	.	CASSWLPGSTTDTQYF	TGTGCCAGCAGCTGGCTCCCGGGGTCAACCACAGATACGCAGTATTTT
.	TRBV7-6	TRBJ2-3	.	CASSLAWGATDTQYF	TGTGCCAGCAGCTTAGCGTGGGGCGCCACGGATACGCAGTATTTT
.	TRBV16	TRBJ1-1	.	CASSPYMNTEAFF	TGTGCCAGCAGCCCGTACATGAACACTGAAGCTTTCTTT
.	TRBV7-6	TRBJ1-6	few	CASSFGTSRDSPLHF	TGTGCCAGCAGCTTTGGGACTTCTCGGGATTCACCCCTCCACTTT
TRBD1	TRBV7-2	TRBJ1-5	.	CASGPGTGERYGNQPQHF	TGTGCCAGCGGACCCGGGACAGGGGAAAGGTATGGCAATCAGCCCCAGCATTTT
TRBD1	TRBV6-5	TRBJ2-5	.	CASKQGAWETQYF	TGTGCCAGCAAGCAGGGGGCGTGGGAGACCCAGTACTTC
.	TRBV6-5	TRBJ1-2	.	CATGDNSYGYTF	TGTGCCACCGGTGACAATAGCTATGGCTACACCTTC
TRBD1	TRBV7-2	TRBJ1-5	.	CASSLTWSGGSNQPQHF	TGTGCCAGCAGCTTAACCTGGTCAGGGGGTAGCAATCAGCCCCAGCATTTT
.	TRBV7-9	TRBJ2-2	once	CASSLGRRPGELFF	TGTGCCAGCAGCCTTGGGCGCCGGCCCGGGGAGCTGTTTTTT
TRBD2	TRBV7-7	TRBJ2-1	.	CASSYSGTSGGSNEQFF	TGTGCCAGCAGCTATAGCGGGACTAGCGGGGGGAGCAATGAGCAGTTCTTC
.	TRBV6-1	TRBJ1-5	.	CASSTWGGQPQHF	TGTGCCAGCAGTACCTGGGGAGGTCAGCCCCAGCATTTT
TRBD2	TRBV5-5	TRBJ2-1	once	CASSLGLADSYNEQFF	TGTGCCAGCAGCCTGGGACTAGCGGACTCCTACAATGAGCAGTTCTTC
.	TRBV19	TRBJ1-5	once	CASSIGPGQNQPQHF	TGTGCCAGTAGTATAGGTCCCGGACAGAATCAGCCCCAGCATTTT
.	TRBV9	TRBJ2-3	.	CASSISGDTQYF	TGTGCCAGCAGCATCTCCGGGGATACGCAGTATTTT
.	TRBV27	TRBJ1-1	.	CASRAPWGGTEAFF	TGTGCCAGCAGGGCCCCGTGGGGGGGCACTGAAGCTTTCTTT
.	TRBV6-1	TRBJ1-1	few	CASSDRDTTNTEAFF	TGTGCCAGCAGTGACCGGGACACTACGAACACTGAAGCTTTCTTT
.	TRBV27	TRBJ1-1	.	CASSQPGTEAFF	TGTGCCAGCAGCCAGCCGGGCACTGAAGCTTTCTTT